This T cell receptor beta chain was sequenced during a study of cytomegalovirus exposure and HLA in healthy donors. This PCR relied on a set of 60 Vbeta primers and 13 Jbeta primers. Generated by immunoSEQ multiplex PCR, the TCRdb table keeps only in-frame clones and is missing some. The sample carries about 190,000 clones, approximately 86% recorded once. On this clone itself: What it binds is not known. This specimen includes other DNA sequences encoding the same CDR3.

Germline lookup yields CDR1 MNHNS and CDR2 SASEGT. CDR3 size: 14 residues. V lost 9 bases, J lost 4 bases, and 11 bases stayed unmatched. General study findings and limits: CMV serostatus alone was available as immune exposure information. Roughly uniform sequencing depth across donors was assumed, possibly incorrectly.

This clonotype originated in a woman aged 30 to 39 in good health and CMV-seronegative. The material sequenced was PBMCs. This chain uses TRBV6-1 with TRBJ2-7, with 8 bases that match TRBD1. The CDR3 nucleotides read TGTGCCAGTAAACCGGGACAGGAGCTATACGAGCAGTACTTC. It is translated as CASKPGQELYEQYF.